These T cell receptor beta chains were read from a single sample in a study of OX40 agonist ivuxolimab in advanced cancers. Clones were read by immunoSEQ multiplex PCR, and TCRdb kept only the in-frame ones, dropping some. The repertoire consists of roughly 40,000 clones, with 80% to 90% occurring once and the leading ten covering approximately 15%. The source material was CD4+ or CD8+ T cells sorted from blood, sampled in a trial of the OX40 agonist ivuxolimab. Receptors originate from an adult with an advanced solid tumor such as melanoma, head and neck, liver or kidney cancer. The CDR3 runs from the conserved cysteine through the conserved F or W. Fields, in order: D gene, V gene, clone size, J gene, CDR3 length, CDR3 protein, CDR3 DNA. D genes are given only for firm matches. Part of the rows lack a size; the others show once, few, many or a class for expanded clones.

d_call: NA; v_call: TRBV19; clone_size: once; j_call: TRBJ2-3; cdr3_length: 13; cdr3_aa: CASWGYRRGTQYF; cdr3_nt: TGTGCCAGTTGGGGGTACCGACGGGGTACGCAGTATTTT
d_call: NA; v_call: TRBV27; clone_size: NA; j_call: TRBJ2-5; cdr3_length: 13; cdr3_aa: CASSRSGQETQYF; cdr3_nt: TGTGCCAGCAGTCGTAGCGGCCAAGAGACCCAGTACTTC
d_call: NA; v_call: TRBV6-5; clone_size: NA; j_call: TRBJ2-1; cdr3_length: 13; cdr3_aa: CASSYGEGNEQFF; cdr3_nt: TGTGCCAGCAGTTACGGAGAAGGCAATGAGCAGTTCTTC
d_call: NA; v_call: TRBV7-8; clone_size: NA; j_call: TRBJ2-7; cdr3_length: 14; cdr3_aa: CASSLGGSTYEQYF; cdr3_nt: TGTGCCAGCAGCTTAGGGGGCAGTACCTACGAGCAGTACTTC
d_call: NA; v_call: TRBV5-6; clone_size: NA; j_call: TRBJ1-5; cdr3_length: 14; cdr3_aa: CASSFLGEGQPQHF; cdr3_nt: TGTGCCAGCAGCTTTTTGGGGGAGGGACAGCCCCAGCATTTT
d_call: TRBD2; v_call: TRBV30; clone_size: once; j_call: TRBJ2-2; cdr3_length: 18; cdr3_aa: CACPPLDGRALDTGELFF; cdr3_nt: TGTGCCTGTCCCCCCCTAGACGGGAGGGCCCTCGATACCGGGGAGCTGTTTTTT
d_call: NA; v_call: TRBV11-3; clone_size: NA; j_call: TRBJ2-3; cdr3_length: 17; cdr3_aa: CASSLDLGSPITDTQYF; cdr3_nt: TGTGCCAGCAGCTTAGATCTGGGGTCTCCCATCACAGATACGCAGTATTTT
d_call: TRBD2; v_call: TRBV2; clone_size: NA; j_call: TRBJ2-7; cdr3_length: 14; cdr3_aa: CASSRTSALYEQYF; cdr3_nt: TGTGCCAGCAGTAGGACTAGCGCGTTATACGAGCAGTACTTC
d_call: NA; v_call: TRBV5-1; clone_size: few; j_call: TRBJ2-7; cdr3_length: 13; cdr3_aa: CASSPRAPYEQYF; cdr3_nt: TGCGCCAGCAGCCCTAGGGCACCCTACGAGCAGTACTTC
d_call: TRBD2; v_call: TRBV7-3; clone_size: NA; j_call: TRBJ2-3; cdr3_length: 17; cdr3_aa: CASSPGTSGGGTDTQYF; cdr3_nt: TGTGCCAGCAGCCCAGGGACTAGCGGGGGTGGCACAGATACGCAGTATTTT
d_call: NA; v_call: TRBV29-1; clone_size: NA; j_call: TRBJ2-1; cdr3_length: 11; cdr3_aa: CSVPWENEQFF; cdr3_nt: TGCAGCGTCCCATGGGAGAATGAGCAGTTCTTC
d_call: NA; v_call: TRBV4-2; clone_size: NA; j_call: TRBJ1-1; cdr3_length: 14; cdr3_aa: CASSQVLGGTEAFF; cdr3_nt: TGTGCCAGCAGCCAAGTTTTAGGGGGCACTGAAGCTTTCTTT
d_call: TRBD2; v_call: TRBV6-6; clone_size: NA; j_call: TRBJ2-7; cdr3_length: 15; cdr3_aa: CASSPSASGSYEQYF; cdr3_nt: TGTGCCAGCAGCCCGAGCGCTAGCGGGAGTTACGAGCAGTACTTC
d_call: TRBD1; v_call: TRBV29-1; clone_size: NA; j_call: TRBJ2-1; cdr3_length: 14; cdr3_aa: CSVGGLYRGGEQFF; cdr3_nt: TGCAGCGTTGGGGGCCTATACAGGGGTGGTGAGCAGTTCTTC
d_call: NA; v_call: TRBV10-3; clone_size: NA; j_call: TRBJ1-1; cdr3_length: 15; cdr3_aa: CAISARDNMNTEAFF; cdr3_nt: TGTGCCATCAGCGCCCGGGACAACATGAACACTGAAGCTTTCTTT
d_call: TRBD2; v_call: TRBV7-3; clone_size: few; j_call: TRBJ2-1; cdr3_length: 15; cdr3_aa: CASSPWGREENEQFF; cdr3_nt: TGTGCCAGCAGCCCTTGGGGGAGGGAGGAGAATGAGCAGTTCTTC
d_call: TRBD2; v_call: TRBV25-1; clone_size: NA; j_call: TRBJ2-6; cdr3_length: 18; cdr3_aa: CASSEVSGGPSGANVLTF; cdr3_nt: TGTGCCAGCAGTGAAGTAAGCGGGGGGCCCTCTGGGGCCAACGTCCTGACTTTC
d_call: TRBD1; v_call: TRBV6-4; clone_size: NA; j_call: TRBJ2-7; cdr3_length: 13; cdr3_aa: CASSVWTGDEQYF; cdr3_nt: TGTGCCAGCAGTGTATGGACAGGGGACGAGCAGTACTTC
d_call: TRBD2; v_call: TRBV9; clone_size: NA; j_call: TRBJ2-7; cdr3_length: 15; cdr3_aa: CASSGLAGADYEQYF; cdr3_nt: TGTGCCAGCAGCGGACTAGCGGGAGCCGACTACGAGCAGTACTTC
d_call: NA; v_call: TRBV7-9; clone_size: few; j_call: TRBJ2-2; cdr3_length: 15; cdr3_aa: CASSFPTENTGELFF; cdr3_nt: TGTGCCAGCAGCTTCCCAACAGAGAACACCGGGGAGCTGTTTTTT
d_call: TRBD2; v_call: TRBV12-5; clone_size: NA; j_call: TRBJ2-7; cdr3_length: 17; cdr3_aa: CASGLVGLAGWVHEQYF; cdr3_nt: TGTGCTAGTGGTTTGGTAGGGCTAGCGGGATGGGTCCACGAGCAGTACTTC
d_call: NA; v_call: TRBV7-3; clone_size: NA; j_call: TRBJ1-1; cdr3_length: 13; cdr3_aa: CASRLGGNTEAFF; cdr3_nt: TGTGCCAGCAGACTAGGGGGGAACACTGAAGCTTTCTTT
d_call: NA; v_call: TRBV6-5; clone_size: few; j_call: TRBJ2-3; cdr3_length: 16; cdr3_aa: CASSWLGRGPTDTQYF; cdr3_nt: TGTGCCAGCAGTTGGTTGGGGCGGGGCCCCACAGATACGCAGTATTTT
d_call: TRBD2; v_call: TRBV11-3; clone_size: NA; j_call: TRBJ2-1; cdr3_length: 15; cdr3_aa: CASSSGLAEGHEQFF; cdr3_nt: TGTGCCAGCAGCTCGGGACTAGCGGAGGGTCATGAGCAGTTCTTC
d_call: NA; v_call: TRBV13; clone_size: NA; j_call: TRBJ1-2; cdr3_length: 15; cdr3_aa: CASSLSTESFYGYTF; cdr3_nt: TGTGCCAGCAGCTTAAGTACAGAGTCTTTTTATGGCTACACCTTC
d_call: NA; v_call: TRBV7-2; clone_size: NA; j_call: TRBJ1-1; cdr3_length: 13; cdr3_aa: CASSPPVNTEAFF; cdr3_nt: TGTGCCAGCAGCCCGCCTGTGAACACTGAAGCTTTCTTT
d_call: TRBD2; v_call: TRBV9; clone_size: NA; j_call: TRBJ2-1; cdr3_length: 15; cdr3_aa: CASSVSGEVYNEQFF; cdr3_nt: TGTGCCAGCAGCGTTAGCGGGGAGGTCTACAATGAGCAGTTCTTC
d_call: NA; v_call: TRBV2; clone_size: NA; j_call: TRBJ1-5; cdr3_length: 16; cdr3_aa: CASSEASSGRNQPQHF; cdr3_nt: TGTGCCAGCAGTGAAGCCTCCAGCGGGCGCAATCAGCCCCAGCATTTT
d_call: TRBD1; v_call: TRBV9; clone_size: once; j_call: TRBJ1-1; cdr3_length: 16; cdr3_aa: CASSPRTGDVNTEAFF; cdr3_nt: TGTGCCAGCAGCCCAAGGACAGGGGATGTGAACACTGAAGCTTTCTTT
d_call: TRBD2; v_call: TRBV18; clone_size: NA; j_call: TRBJ2-7; cdr3_length: 17; cdr3_aa: CASSPREGGMSSYEQYF; cdr3_nt: TGTGCCAGCTCCCCACGGGAGGGCGGAATGAGCTCCTACGAGCAGTACTTC
d_call: NA; v_call: TRBV29-1; clone_size: NA; j_call: TRBJ2-7; cdr3_length: 14; cdr3_aa: CSVESRDNSYEQYF; cdr3_nt: TGCAGCGTGGAGTCCCGGGACAACTCCTACGAGCAGTACTTC
d_call: NA; v_call: TRBV6-5; clone_size: NA; j_call: TRBJ1-4; cdr3_length: 14; cdr3_aa: CASSWGGNHEKLFF; cdr3_nt: TGTGCCAGCAGCTGGGGGGGTAATCATGAAAAACTGTTTTTT
d_call: NA; v_call: TRBV9; clone_size: NA; j_call: TRBJ1-1; cdr3_length: 17; cdr3_aa: CASSVAMGGRANTEAFF; cdr3_nt: TGTGCCAGCAGCGTAGCAATGGGAGGCAGGGCGAACACTGAAGCTTTCTTT
d_call: NA; v_call: TRBV21-1; clone_size: NA; j_call: TRBJ2-2; cdr3_length: 16; cdr3_aa: CASRLPGQTSTGELFF; cdr3_nt: TGTGCCAGCAGGTTACCGGGACAGACTTCAACCGGGGAGCTGTTTTTT
d_call: TRBD1; v_call: TRBV15; clone_size: NA; j_call: TRBJ2-7; cdr3_length: 14; cdr3_aa: CATSPRTGFYEQYF; cdr3_nt: TGTGCCACCAGCCCCCGGACAGGTTTCTACGAGCAGTACTTC
d_call: NA; v_call: TRBV11-3; clone_size: NA; j_call: TRBJ1-3; cdr3_length: 14; cdr3_aa: CASSGRVAGNTIYF; cdr3_nt: TGTGCCAGCAGCGGGAGGGTGGCTGGAAACACCATATATTTT
d_call: NA; v_call: TRBV15; clone_size: few; j_call: TRBJ1-2; cdr3_length: 15; cdr3_aa: CATSREAGEAWGYTF; cdr3_nt: TGTGCCACCAGCAGAGAAGCAGGGGAGGCATGGGGCTACACCTTC